A single sample gave rise to the 7 T cell receptor beta chains below, sequenced in a study of regulatory T cells in long-lasting Graves disease. This sample's time point: persistent/refractory GD, antithyroid drugs over 5 years with positive TRAb. From PBMCs, RNA was extracted and then used to make the TCR library. HTBI primers from iRepertoire and Arm-PCR of CDR3 regions yielded the TCR beta libraries. TCRdb called the multiplex PCR reads again in MiXCR, with one record for every CDR3 protein. The table has approximately 360,000 distinct CDR3 sequences, roughly 23% seen once. The source was peripheral blood mononuclear cells (PBMCs), collected when the disease was refractory, from a patient treated with antithyroid drugs. Receptor source: a woman in her thirties or forties with Graves disease.

This chain uses TRBV5-1 with TRBJ2-5, with 9 bases lining up with TRBD2. The V gene's germline CDR1 is SGHRS and CDR2 YFSETQ. After removal of 4 bases from V and 4 bases from J, the junction contained 8 bases not matched to a gene. The length of the CDR3 is 15 residues. This CDR3 reads CASSIVAGERETQYF. The CDR3 coding sequence is TGCGCCAGCAGCATCGTAGCGGGAGAGCGAGAGACCCAGTACTTC.

The chain carries TRBV10-3 and TRBJ2-7, with a tentative D call TRBD1 (5 bases). V was shortened by 1 base and J by 9 bases, with 19 bases between the two germline ends. Germline CDR1 ENHRY, CDR2 SYGVKD. The CDR3 is 15 amino acids. The CDR3: CAISEYTGPSVGQYF. CDR3 nucleotides: TGTGCCATCAGTGAGTACACAGGACCGAGCGTCGGGCAGTACTTC.

Only a few counts were recorded for this clonotype. V gene TRBV6-2 or TRBV6-3 combines with J gene TRBJ2-7; the D gene is possibly TRBD1 (5 bases). CDR1 MNHEY and CDR2 SVGEGT come from the germline V gene. The V and J ends lost 2 bases and 6 bases respectively, with 11 bases between them. This CDR3 region has 13 residues. The CDR3 region is CASSYVKGFEQYF. CDR3 in DNA: TGTGCCAGCAGTTACGTTAAGGGGTTCGAGCAGTACTTC.

This clonotype was observed a few times. The chain employs TRBV6-1 and TRBJ1-5; tentative D call: TRBD1 (5 bases). The germline CDR1 and CDR2 sequences are MNHNS and SASEGT. The germline V and J ends were trimmed by 9 bases and 2 bases, with 17 bases remaining between them. This CDR3 region has 15 residues. CDR3 region: CASRGLPDGNQPQHF. CDR3 coding DNA: TGTGCCAGTAGGGGCTTACCGGATGGCAATCAGCCCCAGCATTTT.

This sequence joins TRBV20-1 and TRBJ2-1; 8 bases match TRBD2. The germline gives CDR1 DFQATT, CDR2 SNEGSKA (reference sequence). The CDR3 has 14 residues. CDR3 nucleotide sequence: TGCGCCCCATTAGCGGGGAGCTCCTACAATGAGCAGTTCTTC. Translation gives CAPLAGSSYNEQFF.

J is TRBJ2-7 and V is TRBV12-3 or TRBV12-4; no clear D gene. The CDR3 runs to 13 residues. V lost 7 bases and J lost 3, with 13 bases in between. The CDR3 DNA reads as TGTGCCAGCACTCTCACGTCCCACTACGAGCAGTACTTC. This codes for CASTLTSHYEQYF.

Many counts were recorded for this clonotype. The chain is built from TRBV3-1 and TRBJ1-2; D is perhaps TRBD1 (5 bases). Germline V gives CDR1 LGHDT, CDR2 YNNKEL (reference sequence). V was clipped by 5 bases and J by 7 bases, with 8 bases between them. This CDR3 spans 11 amino acids. For the CDR3, the DNA is TGTGCCAGCAGCACAGGAGGTGGCTACACCTTC. Protein product: CASSTGGGYTF.